This TCR beta chain is from a study of blood T cells in healthy people across ages. A word on this clonotype: Its target is unknown.

Germline V gives CDR1 MGHRA, CDR2 YSYEKL. The CDR3 has 15 amino acids. V was cut by 4 bases and J by 6 bases, with 16 bases left in between. A sample-barcoded 5' primer and a J-beta primer mix were used in a second PCR of roughly 6 to 12 cycles. TCRdb reprocessed the 5' RACE reads with MiXCR, giving one entry per CDR3 protein. The table has approximately 800,000 distinct CDR3 sequences, around half seen once. The study, taken as a whole, reports: Diversity of TCR beta per million T cells declined in a roughly linear way with age. No one knew whether donors had CMV, which possibly confounded expanded clonotype changes. Whereas aged donors had fewer naive CD4+ cells, long-lived donors had more of them and higher diversity. A strong correlation between TCR beta diversity and naive T cell percentage was seen.

The TCR comes from a man of 80 years or more in good health. Sample: blood. This chain connects TRBV4-1 to TRBJ2-1, with TRBD1 as a possible D gene (6 bases). In nucleotides, the CDR3 is TGCGCCAGCAGCCTGGGACATGGGCCCGCCAATGAGCAGTTCTTC. As protein: CASSLGHGPANEQFF.